Sequencing of this T cell receptor beta chain was carried out in a study of OX40 agonist ivuxolimab in advanced cancers. Study background: Ivuxolimab, which is an agonistic anti-OX40 (CD134) antibody, was administered to the patients. One hepatocellular carcinoma and a couple of cutaneous melanoma patients partially responded. Study observations and caveats: Among the lowest peripheral clonal expansion occurred in 0.1-3.0 mg/kg partial responders. Average numbers of expanded clones were greater in CD8+ T cells than in CD4+.

About this clone itself: As yet, its antigen is unknown.

Profiled with immunoSEQ multiplex PCR; TCRdb holds only in-frame clones, not every one. The profile shows more than 90,000 clones, roughly 80% of them singletons. The V gene lost 3 bases and the J gene lost 2 bases, with 10 bases spanning the gap. Germline CDR1 SQVTM, CDR2 ANQGSEA. This CDR3 spans 13 amino acids. The sequence came from an adult with an advanced solid tumor such as melanoma, head and neck, liver or kidney cancer. Sequenced here: CD4+ or CD8+ T cells sorted from blood, sampled in a trial of the OX40 agonist ivuxolimab. The chain combines TRBV29-1 with TRBJ1-2; D uncertain. CDR3 coding DNA: TGCAGCGTTGACGGCAGCCCGAACTATGGCTACACCTTC. Residues: CSVDGSPNYGYTF.